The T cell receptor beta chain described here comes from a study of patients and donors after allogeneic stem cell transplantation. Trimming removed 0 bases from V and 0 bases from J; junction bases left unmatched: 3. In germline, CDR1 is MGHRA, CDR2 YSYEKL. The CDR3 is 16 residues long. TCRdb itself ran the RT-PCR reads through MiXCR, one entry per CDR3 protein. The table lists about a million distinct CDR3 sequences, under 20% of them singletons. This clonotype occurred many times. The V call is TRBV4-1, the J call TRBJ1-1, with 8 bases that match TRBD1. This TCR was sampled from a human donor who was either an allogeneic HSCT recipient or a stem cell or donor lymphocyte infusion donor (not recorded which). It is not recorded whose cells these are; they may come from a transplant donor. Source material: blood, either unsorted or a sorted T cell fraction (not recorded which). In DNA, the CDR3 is TGCGCCAGCAGCCAAGAGGTGACAGGGGTGAACACTGAAGCTTTCTTT. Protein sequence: CASSQEVTGVNTEAFF.